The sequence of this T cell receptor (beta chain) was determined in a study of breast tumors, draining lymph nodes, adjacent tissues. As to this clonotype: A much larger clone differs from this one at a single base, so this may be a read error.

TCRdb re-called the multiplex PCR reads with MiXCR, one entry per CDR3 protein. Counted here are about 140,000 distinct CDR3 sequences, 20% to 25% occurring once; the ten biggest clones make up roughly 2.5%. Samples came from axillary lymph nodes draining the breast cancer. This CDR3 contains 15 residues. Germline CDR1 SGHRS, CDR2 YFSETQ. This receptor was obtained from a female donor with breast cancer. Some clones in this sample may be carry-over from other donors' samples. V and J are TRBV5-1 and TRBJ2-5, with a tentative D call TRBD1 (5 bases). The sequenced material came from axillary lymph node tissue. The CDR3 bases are TGCTCCAGCAGCTTGGATGTAGGGGTCCAAGAGACCCAGTACTTC. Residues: CSSSLDVGVQETQYF.